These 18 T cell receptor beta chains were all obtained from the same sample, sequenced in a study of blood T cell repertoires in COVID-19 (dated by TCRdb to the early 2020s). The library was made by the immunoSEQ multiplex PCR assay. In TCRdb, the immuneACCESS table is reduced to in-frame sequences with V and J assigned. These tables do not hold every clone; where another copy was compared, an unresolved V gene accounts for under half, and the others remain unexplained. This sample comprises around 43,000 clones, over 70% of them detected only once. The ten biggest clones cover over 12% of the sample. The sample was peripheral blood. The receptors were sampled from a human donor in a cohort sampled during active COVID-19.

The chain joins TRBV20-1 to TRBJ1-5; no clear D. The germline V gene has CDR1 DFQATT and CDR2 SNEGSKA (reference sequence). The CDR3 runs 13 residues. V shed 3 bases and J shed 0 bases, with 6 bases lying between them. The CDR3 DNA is TGCAGTGCTAGTGCAAATAGCAATCAGCCCCAGCATTTT. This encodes CSASANSNQPQHF.

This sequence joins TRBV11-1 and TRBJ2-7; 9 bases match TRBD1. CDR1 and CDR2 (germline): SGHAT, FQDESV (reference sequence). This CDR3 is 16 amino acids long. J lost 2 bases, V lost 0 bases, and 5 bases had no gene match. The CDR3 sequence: CASSLARDRAAYEQYF. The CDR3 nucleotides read TGTGCCAGCAGCTTAGCAAGGGACAGGGCCGCCTACGAGCAGTACTTC.

CDR3 sequence (DNA): TGTGCCTGGAGACGAGCGGGATCTACCAATGAGCAGTTCTTC. Protein sequence: CAWRRAGSTNEQFF. This rearrangement joins TRBV30 to TRBJ2-1; 7 nucleotides line up with TRBD2. CDR3 size: 14 residues. Losses at the gene ends were 3 bases for V and 6 bases for J; bases not matched to a gene: 8. The germline V gene has CDR1 GTSNPN and CDR2 SVGIG (reference sequence).

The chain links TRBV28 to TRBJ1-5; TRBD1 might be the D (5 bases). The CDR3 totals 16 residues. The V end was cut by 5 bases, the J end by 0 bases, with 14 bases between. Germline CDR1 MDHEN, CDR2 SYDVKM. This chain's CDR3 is CASSPGVRGSNQPQHF. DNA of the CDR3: TGTGCCAGCAGTCCTGGGGTAAGGGGTAGCAATCAGCCCCAGCATTTT. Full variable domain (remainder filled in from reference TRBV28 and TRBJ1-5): DVKVTQSSRYLVKRTGEKVFLECVQDMDHENMFWYRQDPGLGLRLIYFSYDVKMKEKGDIPEGYSVSREKKERFSLILESASTNQTSMYLCASSPGVRGSNQPQHFGDGTRLSIL.

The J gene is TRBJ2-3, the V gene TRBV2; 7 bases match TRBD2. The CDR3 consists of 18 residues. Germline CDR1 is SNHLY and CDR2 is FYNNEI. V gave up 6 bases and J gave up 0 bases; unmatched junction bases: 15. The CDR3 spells CASSPTPFLAASTDTQYF. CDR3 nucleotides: TGTGCCAGCAGCCCTACGCCGTTTCTAGCGGCTAGCACAGATACGCAGTATTTT.

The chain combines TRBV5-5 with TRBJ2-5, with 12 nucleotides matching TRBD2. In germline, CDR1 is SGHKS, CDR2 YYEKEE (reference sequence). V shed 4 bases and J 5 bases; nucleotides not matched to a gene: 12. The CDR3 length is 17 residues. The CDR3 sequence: CASSRGLAGLGTETQYF. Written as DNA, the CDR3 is TGTGCCAGCAGCCGGGGACTAGCGGGTCTAGGGACGGAGACCCAGTACTTC.

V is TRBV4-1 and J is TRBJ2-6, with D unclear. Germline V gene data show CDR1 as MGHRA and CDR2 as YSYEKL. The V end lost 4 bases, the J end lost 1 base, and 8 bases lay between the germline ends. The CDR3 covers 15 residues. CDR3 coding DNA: TGCGCCAGCAGCCCCCTTCAGTCTGGGGCCAACGTCCTGACTTTC. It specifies CASSPLQSGANVLTF.

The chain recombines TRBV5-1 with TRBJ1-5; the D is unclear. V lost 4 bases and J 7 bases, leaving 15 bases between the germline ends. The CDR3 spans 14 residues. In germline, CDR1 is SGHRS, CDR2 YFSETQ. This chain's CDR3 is CASSKTGLSQPQHF. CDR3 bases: TGCGCCAGCAGCAAGACGGGTTTATCGCAGCCCCAGCATTTT.

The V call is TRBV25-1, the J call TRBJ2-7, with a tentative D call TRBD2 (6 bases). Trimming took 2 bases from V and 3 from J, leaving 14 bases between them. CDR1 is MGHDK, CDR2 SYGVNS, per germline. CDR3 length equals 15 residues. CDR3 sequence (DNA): TGTGCCAGCAGTGAAACTCGGATGGGGGGCTACGAGCAGTACTTC. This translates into CASSETRMGGYEQYF.

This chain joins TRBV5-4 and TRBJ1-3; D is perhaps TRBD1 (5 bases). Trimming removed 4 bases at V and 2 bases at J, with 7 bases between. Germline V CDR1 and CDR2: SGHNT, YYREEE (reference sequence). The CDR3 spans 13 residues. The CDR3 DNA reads TGTGCCAGCAGCCAGGGCCCTGGAAACACCATATATTTT. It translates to CASSQGPGNTIYF.

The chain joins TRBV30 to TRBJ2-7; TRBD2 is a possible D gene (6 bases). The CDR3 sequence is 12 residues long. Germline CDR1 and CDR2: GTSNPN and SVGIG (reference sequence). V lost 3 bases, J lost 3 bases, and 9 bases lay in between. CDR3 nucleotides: TGTGCCTGGAGGAGGACTAACTACGAGCAGTACTTC. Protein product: CAWRRTNYEQYF.

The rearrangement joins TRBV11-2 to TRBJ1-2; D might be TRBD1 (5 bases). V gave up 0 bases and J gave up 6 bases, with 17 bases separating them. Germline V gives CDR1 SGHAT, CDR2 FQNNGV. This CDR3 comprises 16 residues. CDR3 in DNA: TGTGCCAGCAGCTTAGATTGGGGGGGTGCAAGTCATGGCTACACCTTC. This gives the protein CASSLDWGGASHGYTF.

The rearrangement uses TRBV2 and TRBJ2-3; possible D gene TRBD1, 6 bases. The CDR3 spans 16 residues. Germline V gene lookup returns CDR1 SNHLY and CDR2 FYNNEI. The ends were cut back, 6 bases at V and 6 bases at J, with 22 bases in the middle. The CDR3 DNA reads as TGTGCCAGCAGATCCCAAACGGGACAACGCGGGGATACGCAGTATTTT. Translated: CASRSQTGQRGDTQYF.

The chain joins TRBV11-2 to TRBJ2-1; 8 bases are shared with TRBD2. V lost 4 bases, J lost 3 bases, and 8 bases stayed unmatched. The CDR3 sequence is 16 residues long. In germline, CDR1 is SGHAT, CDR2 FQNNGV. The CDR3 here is CASSWTSFTDYNEQFF. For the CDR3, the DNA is TGTGCCAGCAGCTGGACTAGCTTCACGGACTACAATGAGCAGTTCTTC.

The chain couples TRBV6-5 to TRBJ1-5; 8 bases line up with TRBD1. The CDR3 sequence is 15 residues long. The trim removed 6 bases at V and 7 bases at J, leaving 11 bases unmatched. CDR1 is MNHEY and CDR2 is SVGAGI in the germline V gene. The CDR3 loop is CASSSEQGVGQPQHF. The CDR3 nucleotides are TGTGCCAGCAGCTCAGAACAGGGGGTGGGGCAGCCCCAGCATTTT.

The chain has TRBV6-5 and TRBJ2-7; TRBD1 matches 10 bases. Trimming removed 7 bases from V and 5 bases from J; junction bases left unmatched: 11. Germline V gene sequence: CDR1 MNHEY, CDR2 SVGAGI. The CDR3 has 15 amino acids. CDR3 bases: TGTGCCAGCACCGGAGCGGGACAGGGGTTTAACGAGCAGTACTTC. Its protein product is CASTGAGQGFNEQYF.

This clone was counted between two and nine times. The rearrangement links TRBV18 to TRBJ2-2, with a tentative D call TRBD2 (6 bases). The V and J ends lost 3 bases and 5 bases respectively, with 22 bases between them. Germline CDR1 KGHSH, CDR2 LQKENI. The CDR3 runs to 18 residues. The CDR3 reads CASSPISTGTPGTGELFF. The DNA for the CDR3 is TGTGCCAGCTCACCGATCTCGACCGGGACTCCCGGGACCGGGGAGCTGTTTTTT.

The CDR3 sequence: CASGDIAKFF. The CDR3 nucleotides read TGTGCCAGCGGGGACATCGCCAAGTTCTTC. This sequence joins TRBV6-5 and TRBJ2-1; a weak D match, TRBD1 (6 bases). In germline, CDR1 is MNHEY, CDR2 SVGAGI. Deletions cut 8 bases from V and 14 bases from J, with 13 bases between. The CDR3 is 10 amino acids.